This is a list of T cell receptor beta chains from one sample in a study of early T cells in non-severe SARS-CoV-2 infection. MiXCR was run by TCRdb on the 5' RACE reads, yielding one entry per CDR3 protein. The table has over 25,000 distinct CDR3 sequences, approximately 4.2% seen once. Sequencing input: whole blood. Receptor source: an adult who was a healthcare worker with PCR-confirmed SARS-CoV-2 infection or an uninfected control (not recorded which). Each CDR3 is given with its conserved first and last residue. A D gene is named only where the DNA matches it firmly. Clone size is stated in some rows and not others, as once, few, many or a class when expanded.

v_gene	d_gene	j_gene	len	abundance	CDR3nt	CDR3aa
TRBV9	-	TRBJ1-3	14	many	TGTGCCAGCAGCGAAGGGGTTGCTGGAAACACCATATATTTT	CASSEGVAGNTIYF
TRBV5-1	-	TRBJ1-5	15	many	TGCGCCAGCAGCCCGGGGGGGTATAGCAATCAGCCCCAGCATTTT	CASSPGGYSNQPQHF
TRBV29-1	TRBD1	TRBJ1-1	13	few	TGCAGCGCGGGGGGACAGTTGAACACTGAAGCTTTCTTT	CSAGGQLNTEAFF
TRBV5-6	TRBD2	TRBJ2-7	17	many	TGTGCCAGCAGGTTACTCTCCAGCGGGGGGGAGTCCTACGAGCAGTACTTC	CASRLLSSGGESYEQYF
TRBV19	TRBD1	TRBJ1-6	15	medium-sized	TGTGCCAGTAGTCTAGACTCCGGGACAGCTTCACCCCTCCACTTT	CASSLDSGTASPLHF
TRBV6-4	TRBD1	TRBJ2-2	15	-	TGTGCCAGCCAGCCGGGGACAGGGGACACCGGGGAGCTGTTTTTT	CASQPGTGDTGELFF
TRBV7-2	-	TRBJ2-7	13	many	TGTGCCAGCAGCTTGGGCATAGTGGGCGAGCAGTACTTC	CASSLGIVGEQYF
TRBV4-1	TRBD1	TRBJ1-6	16	many	TGCGCCAGCAGCCAAGCATGGGCCAGGGGGCCTTCACCCCTCCACTTT	CASSQAWARGPSPLHF
TRBV28	-	TRBJ2-1	14	many	TGTGCCAGCATGGGCACGGGCTCCTACAATGAGCAGTTCTTC	CASMGTGSYNEQFF
TRBV9	-	TRBJ2-5	14	many	TGTGCCAGCAGCGTAGGCCGGGGGCAGGAGACCCAGTACTTC	CASSVGRGQETQYF
TRBV20-1	-	TRBJ1-1	13	many	TGCAGTGCTAGTATGGTCTTGGGCACTGAAGCTTTCTTT	CSASMVLGTEAFF
TRBV4-2	-	TRBJ2-3	15	many	TGTGCCAGCAGCCAATCGGCCCGGACCACAGATACGCAGTATTTT	CASSQSARTTDTQYF
TRBV30	-	TRBJ1-1	14	-	TGTGCCTGGAGTTCGTCCGGGCCGAACACTGAAGCTTTCTTT	CAWSSSGPNTEAFF
TRBV12-5	-	TRBJ2-3	13	many	TGTGCTAGTGGTTCCTTGGGCTCCTACCCGCAGTATTTT	CASGSLGSYPQYF
TRBV5-1	-	TRBJ2-3	15	many	TGCGCCAGCAGCCCGGGGGACAGAAGCACAGATACGCAGTATTTT	CASSPGDRSTDTQYF
TRBV7-9	-	TRBJ2-5	12	many	TGTGCCAGCAGCTGGTACCAAGAGACCCAGTACTTC	CASSWYQETQYF
TRBV28	-	TRBJ2-7	12	many	TGTGCCAGCAGATGGACAGAACCGGCGGAGTACTTC	CASRWTEPAEYF
TRBV27	-	TRBJ2-5	13	many	TGTGCCAGCAGTCGCGGACTTGTCGAGACCCAGTACTTC	CASSRGLVETQYF
TRBV7-3	-	TRBJ2-1	12	many	TGTGCCAGCAGCCAGACGAGTGGGGAGCAGTTCTTC	CASSQTSGEQFF
TRBV11-2	-	TRBJ2-7	14	many	TGTGCCAGCAGCTTTGTACAGGGCTCCTACGAGCAGTACTTC	CASSFVQGSYEQYF
TRBV7-9	TRBD1	TRBJ1-5	12	many	TGTGCCAGCAGCTCCGAGGGGGCGCCCCAGCATTTT	CASSSEGAPQHF
TRBV13	-	TRBJ2-3	12	many	TGTGCCAGCAGCTTAGGCACAGATACGCAGTATTTT	CASSLGTDTQYF
TRBV20-1	-	TRBJ2-4	17	few	TGCAGTGCCAAGCTGTGGGACTCTCGACTAGCCAAAAACATTCAGTACTTC	CSAKLWDSRLAKNIQYF